The 5 T cell receptor beta chains presented below share a single source sample, sequenced in a study of control samples from healthy donors and cancer patients. Clones were sequenced by immunoSEQ multiplex PCR, and TCRdb holds only the in-frame ones, with some missing. This table holds under 200,000 clones, nearly 96% found once. Material: blood. These receptor sequences come from a woman aged 25 to 39 in good health.

The CDR3 is CAWSGWGGGTGPTEAFF. CDR3 nucleotide sequence: TGTGCCTGGAGTGGTTGGGGAGGGGGCACCGGACCCACTGAAGCTTTCTTT. The chain has TRBV30 and TRBJ1-1, with 7 bases aligning to TRBD1. This CDR3 region has 17 residues. In germline, CDR1 is GTSNPN, CDR2 SVGIG (reference sequence). V gave up 1 base and J gave up 4 bases; unmatched junction bases: 15.

The chain joins TRBV18 to TRBJ1-1, with TRBD1 as a possible D gene (6 bases). CDR1 and CDR2 from the germline V gene are KGHSH and LQKENI. The CDR3 loop spans 19 amino acids. Between the trimmed V and J ends, which lost 2 bases and 0 bases, there was a span of 22 bases. The CDR3, as DNA: TGTGCCAGCTCACCATTGGTGCCAGGGGAATCTCGGATGAACACTGAAGCTTTCTTT. Translated, it gives CASSPLVPGESRMNTEAFF.

The chain carries TRBV28 and TRBJ1-5; possible D gene TRBD1, 5 bases. V was trimmed by 3 bases and J by 5 bases, leaving 14 bases between them. Germline CDR1 MDHEN, CDR2 SYDVKM. CDR3 length equals 15 residues. The CDR3 coding sequence is TGTGCCAGCAGTTTGATGGGGACGGGGGATCAGCCCCAGCATTTT. Its protein is CASSLMGTGDQPQHF. The whole variable domain, filled in from reference TRBV28 and TRBJ1-5, reads DVKVTQSSRYLVKRTGEKVFLECVQDMDHENMFWYRQDPGLGLRLIYFSYDVKMKEKGDIPEGYSVSREKKERFSLILESASTNQTSMYLCASSLMGTGDQPQHFGDGTRLSIL.

Here the CDR3 reads CASSGEVRNTEAFF. The CDR3 nucleotides are TGTGCCAGCAGCGGGGAGGTTAGGAACACTGAAGCTTTCTTT. This chain connects TRBV7-9 to TRBJ1-1, with D hard to call. V was pared by 5 bases and J by 1 base, with 11 bases between. The length of the CDR3 is 14 residues. Germline V gives CDR1 SEHNR, CDR2 FQNEAQ (reference sequence). The full variable domain, completed using reference TRBV7-9 and TRBJ1-1, is DTGVSQNPRHKITKRGQNVTFRCDPISEHNRLYWYRQTLGQGPEFLTYFQNEAQLEKSRLLSDRFSAERPKGSFSTLEIQRTEQGDSAMYLCASSGEVRNTEAFFGQGTRLTVV.

The chain uses TRBV10-3 and TRBJ1-4, with D hard to call. The V end was cut by 6 bases, the J end by 7 bases, with 12 bases between. The germline V gene has CDR1 ENHRY and CDR2 SYGVKD. This CDR3 region has 13 residues. The CDR3 DNA follows: TGTGCCATCAGGGAGGGTTCTTCTGAAAAACTGTTTTTT. Its protein is CAIREGSSEKLFF.